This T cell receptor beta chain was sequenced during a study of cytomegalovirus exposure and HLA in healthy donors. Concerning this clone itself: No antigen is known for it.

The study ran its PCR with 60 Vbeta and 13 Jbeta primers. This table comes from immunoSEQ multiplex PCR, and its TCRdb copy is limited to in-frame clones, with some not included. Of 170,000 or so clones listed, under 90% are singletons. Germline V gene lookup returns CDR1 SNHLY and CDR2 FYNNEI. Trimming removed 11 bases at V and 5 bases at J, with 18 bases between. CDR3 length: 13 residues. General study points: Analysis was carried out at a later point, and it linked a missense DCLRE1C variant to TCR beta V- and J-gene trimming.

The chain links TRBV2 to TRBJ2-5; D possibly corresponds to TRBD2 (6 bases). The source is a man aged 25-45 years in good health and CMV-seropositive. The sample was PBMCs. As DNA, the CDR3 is TGTGCCGGCGGGTTGGGGGGTGTGGAGACCCAGTACTTC. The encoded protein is CAGGLGGVETQYF.